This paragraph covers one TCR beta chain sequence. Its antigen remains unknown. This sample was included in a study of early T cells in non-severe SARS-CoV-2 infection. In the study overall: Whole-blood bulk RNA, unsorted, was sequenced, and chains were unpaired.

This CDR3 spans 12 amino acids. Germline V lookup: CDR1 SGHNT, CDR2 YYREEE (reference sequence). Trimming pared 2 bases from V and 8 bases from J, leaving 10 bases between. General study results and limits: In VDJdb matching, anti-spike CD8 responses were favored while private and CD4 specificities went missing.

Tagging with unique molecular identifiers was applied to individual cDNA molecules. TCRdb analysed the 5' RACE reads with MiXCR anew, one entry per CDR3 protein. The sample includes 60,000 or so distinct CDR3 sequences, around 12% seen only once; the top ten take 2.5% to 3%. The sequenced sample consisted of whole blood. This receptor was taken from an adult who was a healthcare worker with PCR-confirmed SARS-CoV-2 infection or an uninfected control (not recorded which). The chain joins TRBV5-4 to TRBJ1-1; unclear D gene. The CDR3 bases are TGTGCCAGCAGCTTTACGGCGGAAGAAGCTTTCTTT. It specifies CASSFTAEEAFF.